These 29 T cell receptor beta chains share one sample of origin, sequenced in a study of shared clonotypes between healthy human individuals. Selected positively for CCR7 and CD45RO-negative, naive CD8 cells excluded terminally differentiated effector memory CD45RA+ cells. Data came from immunoSEQ multiplex PCR; TCRdb stores just in-frame clones and leaves some out. The sample contains approximately 2,000,000 clones, 93% of which appear only once. Sequenced sample: naive CD8+ T cells from PBMCs. These receptors all come from a young man in good health. Some clones in this sample may be carry-over from other donors' samples.

V and J are TRBV7-3 and TRBJ2-3, with D uncertain. Germline-derived CDR1 and CDR2 are SGHTA and FQGTGA. The CDR3 is made up of 8 amino acids. CDR3 DNA sequence: TGTGCGGGGGATACGCAGTATTTT. Its translation is CAGDTQYF.

The chain couples TRBV7-9 to TRBJ1-2, with a possible D match to TRBD1 (6 bases). Germline assignment: CDR1 SEHNR and CDR2 FQNEAQ (reference sequence). The V and J ends lost 10 bases and 0 bases respectively, with 15 bases between them. There are 14 residues in the CDR3. As DNA, the CDR3 is TGTGCCATCGGAGGGGGATTGACTAACTATGGCTACACCTTC. Its protein product is CAIGGGLTNYGYTF.

The rearrangement links TRBV18 to TRBJ2-1, with 11 bases lining up with TRBD2. CDR1 is KGHSH and CDR2 is LQKENI in the germline V gene. The CDR3 contains 18 residues. Trimming at V came to 0 bases and at J to 2 bases, leaving 6 bases not matched to a gene. Here the CDR3 reads CASSPPQLAGVPYNEQFF. For the CDR3, the DNA is TGTGCCAGCTCACCACCACAACTAGCGGGAGTCCCCTACAATGAGCAGTTCTTC.

This chain uses TRBV9 with TRBJ2-7; D uncertain. The CDR3 consists of 16 residues. Trimming shortened V by 0 bases and J by 0 bases, and 13 bases separated the two germline ends. Germline lookup yields CDR1 SGDLS and CDR2 YYNGEE. The CDR3 bases are TGTGCCAGCAGCGTAGGAGGCAGCTTTAGCTCCTACGAGCAGTACTTC. It yields the protein CASSVGGSFSSYEQYF.

The gene calls are TRBV6-1 and TRBJ2-7; no definite D call. CDR1 is MNHNS, CDR2 SASEGT, per germline. This CDR3 is built from 14 residues. V was clipped by 6 bases and J by 1 base, with 13 bases between them. Here the CDR3 reads CASSEFVGSYEQYF. CDR3 sequence (DNA): TGTGCCAGCAGCGAATTTGTTGGTTCCTACGAGCAGTACTTC.

To note about this clone: Mismatch with germline at one junction end may stem from a read error. CDR3 region: CASSPRQTISGANVLTF. In DNA form, the CDR3 reads TGTGCCAGCTCGCCACGACAGACCATCTCTGGGGCCAACGTCCTGACTTTC. V is TRBV18 and J is TRBJ2-6; possible D gene TRBD1, 5 bases. This CDR3 has 17 amino acids. Germline V gene sequence: CDR1 KGHSH, CDR2 LQKENI.

The rearrangement joins TRBV28 to TRBJ1-2; 8 nucleotides line up with TRBD1. With 6 bases clipped from V and 5 bases from J, the junction kept 5 bases outside the gene matches. This CDR3 region has 13 residues. In germline, CDR1 is MDHEN, CDR2 SYDVKM. CDR3 loop: CASRSTGEYGYTF. CDR3 sequence (DNA): TGTGCCAGCAGGTCGACAGGGGAATATGGCTACACCTTC.

The gene calls are TRBV14 and TRBJ2-7; the match to TRBD2 covers 10 bases. The germline gives CDR1 SGHDN, CDR2 FVKESK. The CDR3 totals 15 residues. With 5 bases clipped from V and 3 bases from J, the junction kept 7 bases outside the gene matches. The DNA of the CDR3 is TGTGCCAGCAGCTCTAGCGGGGGCCGATTCTACGAGCAGTACTTC. It yields the protein CASSSSGGRFYEQYF.

V and J are TRBV28 and TRBJ2-5; 8 bases agree with TRBD2. The CDR3 is made up of 16 amino acids. Germline V gene sequence: CDR1 MDHEN, CDR2 SYDVKM. With V trimmed by 7 bases and J by 3 bases, 13 bases remained unmatched. The CDR3 loop reads CASTKPGGDEKETQYF. The DNA of the CDR3 is TGTGCCAGCACCAAACCGGGAGGGGATGAGAAAGAGACCCAGTACTTC. Complete variable domain (other parts from reference TRBV28 and TRBJ2-5): DVKVTQSSRYLVKRTGEKVFLECVQDMDHENMFWYRQDPGLGLRLIYFSYDVKMKEKGDIPEGYSVSREKKERFSLILESASTNQTSMYLCASTKPGGDEKETQYFGPGTRLLVL.

This sequence joins TRBV29-1 and TRBJ1-2; D may be TRBD1 (6 bases). From germline, CDR1 is SQVTM and CDR2 ANQGSEA. The length of the CDR3 is 14 residues. V lost 6 bases and J lost 2, with 16 bases in between. CDR3 coding DNA: TGCAGCGTGCCATTTCAGGGGAGAAACTATGGCTACACCTTC. Its protein is CSVPFQGRNYGYTF.

For this clone: At one boundary the junction diverges from the germline segment, which might be a read error. This chain links TRBV19 with TRBJ1-2; no definite D call. The CDR3 runs 9 residues. Germline V gene data show CDR1 as LNHDA and CDR2 as SQIVND (reference sequence). The CDR3 region is CASSISGHF. CDR3 DNA: TGTGCCAGTAGTATCTCCGGGCACTTC.

The genes are TRBV4-2 and TRBJ1-1; 7 positions match TRBD1. Germline V CDR1 and CDR2: LGHNA, YNFKEQ. V lost 9 bases and J lost 8; bases outside the gene matches: 6. The CDR3 runs 11 residues. CDR3 nucleotide sequence: TGTGCCAGTGAACGACAGGGAGAAGCTTTCTTT. As protein: CASERQGEAFF.

This clone was seen only once. V gene TRBV10-2 combines with J gene TRBJ2-7; 9 positions match TRBD1. The CDR3 extends over 15 amino acids. The J segment lost 0 bases and the V segment lost 6 bases, leaving 6 bases of the junction unmatched. The germline V gene encodes CDR1 WSHSY and CDR2 SAAADI. The CDR3 DNA sequence: TGCGCCAGCAGCGGGCCGGGACAGGGCTCCTACGAGCAGTACTTC. Protein: CASSGPGQGSYEQYF.

The gene calls are TRBV5-6 and TRBJ2-7, with D possibly being TRBD1 or TRBD2 (5 bases each). Germline V gene lookup returns CDR1 SGHDT and CDR2 YYEEEE. The CDR3 is 14 residues long. Trimming removed 4 bases at V and 2 bases at J, with 13 bases between. In nucleotides, the CDR3 is TGTGCCAGCAGCAGAGGGGCCTACCCCTACGAGCAGTACTTC. Translation gives CASSRGAYPYEQYF. Based on the CDR3 plus reference TRBV5-6 and TRBJ2-7, the full variable domain is DAGVTQSPTHLIKTRGQQVTLRCSPKSGHDTVSWYQQALGQGPQFIFQYYEEEERQRGNFPDRFSGHQFPNYSSELNVNALLLGDSALYLCASSRGAYPYEQYFGPGTRLTVT.

The chain couples TRBV28 to TRBJ1-2; 9 nucleotides align to TRBD1. The germline V gene encodes CDR1 MDHEN and CDR2 SYDVKM. V shed 5 bases, J shed 3 bases, and the junction held 10 bases outside the gene matches. The CDR3 loop spans 16 amino acids. CDR3: CASSRIRTGEYYGYTF. In DNA form, the CDR3 reads TGTGCCAGCAGTAGGATTCGGACAGGGGAGTACTATGGCTACACCTTC.

This clone was seen once. The J gene is TRBJ1-2, the V gene TRBV5-6; D not resolved. From germline, CDR1 is SGHDT and CDR2 YYEEEE. CDR3 size: 12 residues. V was clipped by 0 bases and J by 4 bases, with 4 bases between them. The CDR3 DNA sequence: TGTGCCAGCAGCTTGGTTTCCTATGGCTACACCTTC. Its translation is CASSLVSYGYTF.

CDR3 sequence reads: CASSQRDRGIDEQFF. The DNA of the CDR3 is TGCGCCAGCAGCCAACGGGACAGGGGTATCGATGAGCAGTTCTTC. The V call is TRBV4-3, the J call TRBJ2-1; 10 positions match TRBD1. V shed 2 bases and J 8 bases; nucleotides not matched to a gene: 6. The CDR3 loop spans 15 amino acids. Germline-derived CDR1 and CDR2 are LGHNA and YSLEER.

The chain carries TRBV9 and TRBJ2-1; D possibly corresponds to TRBD2 (6 bases). In germline, CDR1 is SGDLS, CDR2 YYNGEE. The CDR3 is 16 residues long. V was clipped by 0 bases and J by 5 bases, with 15 bases between them. CDR3 protein: CASSVVQEGLHNEQFF. CDR3 coding DNA: TGTGCCAGCAGCGTAGTCCAGGAGGGGCTTCACAATGAGCAGTTCTTC.

Of note for this clone: Other DNA sequences in the sample encode the same CDR3. This sequence joins TRBV28 and TRBJ2-7; 9 bases map to TRBD1. This CDR3 is built from 14 residues. Trimming took 0 bases from V and 3 from J; bases not matched to a gene: 0. Germline CDR1 is MDHEN and CDR2 is SYDVKM. CDR3 residues: CASSLWDRGYEQYF. CDR3 sequence (DNA): TGTGCCAGCAGTTTATGGGACAGGGGCTACGAGCAGTACTTC.

This clone was seen ten or more times. The gene calls are TRBV6-1 and TRBJ1-5; no definite D call. Trimming cost V 10 bases and J 4 bases, with 14 bases left between them. Germline V gene data show CDR1 as MNHNS and CDR2 as SASEGT. The CDR3 extends over 13 amino acids. The CDR3 nucleotides are TGTGCCATCCCCGGGTGGGCGAATCAGCCCCAGCATTTT. The encoded protein is CAIPGWANQPQHF.

The rearrangement joins TRBV6-1 to TRBJ2-7, with D possibly called TRBD1 or TRBD2 (6 bases each). CDR1 and CDR2 (germline): MNHNS, SASEGT. V shed 3 bases and J shed 3 bases, with 12 bases lying between them. The CDR3 loop spans 14 amino acids. The CDR3 loop is CASSDVGGLYEQYF. Written as DNA, the CDR3 is TGTGCCAGCAGTGATGTAGGGGGGCTCTACGAGCAGTACTTC.

This clone appeared a single time. The V gene is TRBV7-9, the J gene TRBJ2-3; TRBD2 agrees at 7 bases. This CDR3 is built from 15 residues. The trim removed 5 bases at V and 1 base at J, leaving 6 bases unmatched. In germline, CDR1 is SEHNR, CDR2 FQNEAQ (reference sequence). DNA for the CDR3: TGTGCCAGCAGCACTCCCGCGGGAGGCACAGATACGCAGTATTTT. It yields the protein CASSTPAGGTDTQYF.

A remark on this clone: Other DNA sequences in this specimen translate into the identical CDR3. CDR3 residues: CASSPPGGVYEQYF. In DNA, the CDR3 is TGTGCCAGCTCCCCCCCAGGGGGCGTATACGAGCAGTACTTC. The chain has TRBV27 and TRBJ2-7, with 8 bases fitting TRBD1. J was trimmed by 4 bases and V by 8 bases; bases with no gene match: 10. Germline V gives CDR1 MNHEY, CDR2 SMNVEV (reference sequence). This CDR3 region has 14 residues.

This chain uses TRBV27 with TRBJ2-7; 11 nucleotides align to TRBD1. Germline V lookup: CDR1 MNHEY, CDR2 SMNVEV (reference sequence). The CDR3 covers 16 residues. V trimming: 6 bases; J trimming: 3 bases; junction bases outside the gene matches: 10. CDR3 DNA: TGTGCCAGCAGGTTTCTGGGACAGGGGGTACTCTACGAGCAGTACTTC. This sequence encodes CASRFLGQGVLYEQYF.

The chain combines TRBV2 with TRBJ2-1; weak D call: TRBD2 (5 bases). V lost 6 bases and J lost 4, with 16 bases in between. The CDR3 runs to 15 residues. Per the germline V gene, CDR1 is SNHLY and CDR2 is FYNNEI. The CDR3 loop reads CASRPPRKRYNEQFF. The DNA of the CDR3 is TGTGCCAGCAGACCGCCGCGGAAGCGGTACAATGAGCAGTTCTTC.

There are a few counts of this clone. The chain is built from TRBV19 and TRBJ1-4; D is unresolved. This CDR3 region has 15 residues. Germline loops: CDR1 LNHDA, CDR2 SQIVND (reference sequence). Trimming removed 3 bases at V and 1 base at J, with 9 bases between. CDR3 coding DNA: TGTGCCAGTAGTATGCTACAGCGAACTAATGAAAAACTGTTTTTT. Translation gives CASSMLQRTNEKLFF.

This chain uses TRBV29-1 with TRBJ1-1; D gene unclear. V was pared by 0 bases and J by 11 bases, with 10 bases between. CDR3 size: 11 residues. Germline assignment: CDR1 SQVTM and CDR2 ANQGSEA. The CDR3 coding sequence is TGCAGCGTTGAAGAGTTAAGACGGGCTTTCTTT. Translation: CSVEELRRAFF.

This chain joins TRBV28 and TRBJ2-3, with D perhaps TRBD2 (6 bases). The CDR3 spans 14 residues. Germline-derived CDR1 and CDR2 are MDHEN and SYDVKM. V was shortened by 6 bases and J by 5 bases, with 15 bases between the two germline ends. CDR3 amino acids: CASSRPREEDTQYF. CDR3 nucleotide sequence: TGTGCCAGCAGCCGCCCTAGGGAGGAAGATACGCAGTATTTT. Based on the CDR3 plus reference TRBV28 and TRBJ2-3, the full variable domain is DVKVTQSSRYLVKRTGEKVFLECVQDMDHENMFWYRQDPGLGLRLIYFSYDVKMKEKGDIPEGYSVSREKKERFSLILESASTNQTSMYLCASSRPREEDTQYFGPGTRLTVL.

Remarks on this clone: Other DNA sequences in this sample translate to the same CDR3. The chain links TRBV18 to TRBJ2-5; TRBD2 matches at 7 bases. This CDR3 region has 14 residues. Germline values: CDR1 KGHSH, CDR2 LQKENI. The J segment lost 5 bases and the V segment lost 2 bases, leaving 5 bases of the junction unmatched. CDR3 amino acids: CASSPDRGGETQYF. The CDR3, as DNA: TGTGCCAGCTCACCAGATCGGGGAGGGGAGACCCAGTACTTC.